A selection of T cell receptor beta chains follows, all from one sample in a study of cytomegalovirus exposure and HLA in healthy donors. The data were produced by immunoSEQ multiplex PCR, yet TCRdb's version contains in-frame clones alone and is incomplete. The sample contains 90,000 to 120,000 clones, over 75% of which appear only once. The sample consisted of PBMCs. These receptors were collected from a man aged 25-40 years in good health and CMV-seronegative. Both conserved end residues are trimmed from each CDR3.

CDR3 protein	J gene	V gene
AITRTGTSGGRTYEQY	TRBJ2-7	TRBV10-3
ASRGLAAEQY	TRBJ2-7	TRBV5-1
ASSQDGTSGRNEQF	TRBJ2-1	TRBV4-2
ASSSGQASYEQY	TRBJ2-7	TRBV2
AEQGQEGEKLF	TRBJ1-4	TRBV7-2
ASSVGQGFYEQY	TRBJ2-7	TRBV2
ASSLADRSYGYT	TRBJ1-2	TRBV5-1
SARAETQY	TRBJ2-5	TRBV20-1
ASSFVREYYEQY	TRBJ2-7	TRBV27
ASSYREEGNTIY	TRBJ1-3	TRBV6-5
ASSFIRTSGVTGELF	TRBJ2-2	TRBV5-1
ASSLGSAGGNEQY	TRBJ2-7	TRBV11-2
AISALASGSPSSYNEQF	TRBJ2-1	TRBV10-3
ASSLGTSGGAEQF	TRBJ2-1	TRBV4-1
ASSPSGLAGENTGELF	TRBJ2-2	TRBV7-2
ASSEVSSGKYNEQF	TRBJ2-1	TRBV6-1